Each of the 32 T cell receptor beta chains below was sequenced from the same sample in a study of STAT5B mutations in CD4+ large granular lymphocyte leukemia (dated by TCRdb to between 2021 and 2023). The library was prepared using the immunoSEQ multiplex PCR assay. This immuneACCESS table, as held by TCRdb, lists in-frame sequences with V and J called but not all clones. Of the missing ones, under half trace to an unresolved V gene in checked studies; the others have no known cause. The sample records under 40,000 clones, around 66% of which are singletons. 0.4% to 0.45% of the sample comes from the top ten. Source material: CD4+ T cells from blood buffy coats. The source of these receptors is a human donor in good health.

This sequence joins TRBV9 and TRBJ1-2; D is unclear. Trimming pared 5 bases from V and 8 bases from J, leaving 16 bases between. The CDR3 is 13 amino acids. Germline V gene lookup returns CDR1 SGDLS and CDR2 YYNGEE. The CDR3 reads CASSLPQDSGYTF. For the CDR3, the DNA is TGTGCCAGCAGTCTTCCTCAGGATTCCGGCTACACCTTC.

V is TRBV10-3 and J is TRBJ2-7; 9 bases map to TRBD1. The CDR3 sequence is 15 residues long. The germline gives CDR1 ENHRY, CDR2 SYGVKD. Trimming took 5 bases from V and 2 from J; bases not matched to a gene: 7. CDR3 nucleotide sequence: TGTGCCATCAGTCAAGGGACAGGGAAGGCCTACGAGCAGTACTTC. This gives the protein CAISQGTGKAYEQYF.

This sequence joins TRBV5-6 and TRBJ1-3, with 9 bases identical to TRBD1. The V gene's germline CDR1 is SGHDT and CDR2 YYEEEE. V was pared by 4 bases and J by 3 bases, with 8 bases of the junction left unmatched. The CDR3 is 16 residues long. The CDR3 loop reads CASSAAGTGNGNTIYF. The CDR3 DNA reads TGTGCCAGCAGCGCGGCCGGGACAGGGAATGGAAACACCATATATTTT.

This chain links TRBV7-3 with TRBJ2-3; D is ambiguous. The CDR3 totals 15 residues. From germline, CDR1 is SGHTA and CDR2 FQGTGA. V was shortened by 2 bases and J by 0 bases, with 9 bases between the two germline ends. CDR3 in amino acids: CASSLVGGSTDTQYF. The CDR3, as DNA: TGTGCCAGCAGCTTAGTTGGTGGTAGCACAGATACGCAGTATTTT.

The rearrangement links TRBV7-2 to TRBJ2-7; 8 nucleotides align to TRBD1. Germline loops: CDR1 SGHTA, CDR2 FQGNSA. This CDR3 has 15 amino acids. The V and J ends lost 5 bases and 5 bases, in that order; junction bases with no gene match: 11. CDR3 DNA sequence: TGTGCCAGCAGCCGATTTCCCAGGGGGCAAGACGAGCAGTACTTC. This translates into CASSRFPRGQDEQYF.

This clone has more than one count but fewer than ten. V is TRBV21-1 and J is TRBJ1-1. TRBV21-1 is shown as a pseudogene. The CDR3 length is 15 residues. The CDR3 nucleotides read TGTGCCAGCAGCAAAGGGGATAATGTGAACACTGAAGCTTTCTTT. Translating it yields CASSKGDNVNTEAFF.

The chain links TRBV6-5 to TRBJ2-3; D perhaps matches TRBD1 (5 bases). The length of the CDR3 is 14 residues. The V end lost 10 bases, the J end lost 3 bases, and 17 bases lay between the germline ends. Germline CDR1 reads MNHEY; CDR2 reads SVGAGI. CDR3 region: CATRPGLLTDTQYF. As DNA, the CDR3 is TGTGCCACCCGCCCAGGGCTGCTGACAGATACGCAGTATTTT.

The V and J genes are TRBV7-2 and TRBJ2-3; 16 positions match TRBD2. V was clipped by 5 bases and J by 5 bases; unmatched bases: 10. The CDR3 runs to 18 residues. CDR1 and CDR2 (germline): SGHTA, FQGNSA. CDR3 region: CASSRPGLAGGPGDTQYF. DNA of the CDR3: TGTGCCAGCAGCCGCCCGGGACTAGCGGGGGGGCCGGGAGATACGCAGTATTTT.

V is TRBV10-1 and J is TRBJ2-1; D ambiguous. The CDR3 sequence is 16 residues long. V dropped 4 bases and J dropped 2 bases, with 15 bases sitting between them. Germline CDR1 reads WNHNN; CDR2 reads SYGVQD (reference sequence). The CDR3 coding sequence is TGCGCCAGCAGTGGAAATAGGGCAGGACCCTACAATGAGCAGTTCTTC. It codes for CASSGNRAGPYNEQFF.

As regards this clone: Mismatch with germline at one junction end may stem from a read error. Within the sample, other DNA sequences also encode this same CDR3. The chain has TRBV10-2 and TRBJ1-2; tentatively, D is TRBD1 (5 bases). The germline gives CDR1 WSHSY, CDR2 SAAADI. This CDR3 region has 14 residues. CDR3 in amino acids: CASSEYGASYGYTF. The CDR3 DNA sequence: TGCGCCAGTAGTGAGTACGGGGCCTCCTATGGCTACACCTTC.

The rearrangement links TRBV18 to TRBJ1-3; 9 bases agree with TRBD1. The CDR3 runs to 15 residues. Unmatched junction bases numbered 4, after V lost 4 bases and J lost 3 bases. Germline V CDR1 and CDR2: KGHSH, LQKENI. Here the CDR3 DNA reads TGTGCCAGCTCACTACAGGGGGCGAATGGAAACACCATATATTTT. It encodes CASSLQGANGNTIYF.

The chain employs TRBV2 and TRBJ1-5, with TRBD1 matching 10 bases. V shed 6 bases, J shed 5 bases, and the junction held 4 bases outside the gene matches. The CDR3 runs 14 residues. Germline-derived CDR1 and CDR2 are SNHLY and FYNNEI. The CDR3, as DNA: TGTGCCAGCAGCCAGACAGGGGGCGATCAGCCCCAGCATTTT. It specifies CASSQTGGDQPQHF. Full variable domain (remainder filled in from reference TRBV2 and TRBJ1-5): EPEVTQTPSHQVTQMGQEVILRCVPISNHLYFYWYRQILGQKVEFLVSFYNNEISEKSEIFDDQFSVERPDGSNFTLKIRSTKLEDSAMYFCASSQTGGDQPQHFGDGTRLSIL.

The V gene is TRBV7-9, the J gene TRBJ2-1; TRBD2 aligns across 12 bases. This CDR3 has 16 residues. Trimming at V came to 5 bases and at J to 6 bases, leaving 8 bases not matched to a gene. CDR1 and CDR2 (germline): SEHNR, FQNEAQ (reference sequence). The CDR3 region has the DNA TGTGCCAGCAGCGTGACGACTAGCGGGGGCCGCAATGAGCAGTTCTTC. It codes for CASSVTTSGGRNEQFF.

The chain uses TRBV14 and TRBJ1-4; tentatively, D is TRBD1 (5 bases). Germline V lookup: CDR1 SGHDN, CDR2 FVKESK. Trimming left V 4 bases short and J 0 bases short, with 12 bases between. The CDR3 runs 16 residues. CDR3 sequence: CASSLPGTSTNEKLFF. CDR3 bases: TGTGCCAGCAGCCTCCCCGGGACGTCAACTAATGAAAAACTGTTTTTT.

Notes on this clone: Sequence at one end of the junction differs from germline and may be a read error. The rearrangement uses TRBV7-7 and TRBJ2-5, with a tentative D call TRBD2 (5 bases). The length of the CDR3 is 16 residues. Germline assignment: CDR1 SSHAT and CDR2 FNYEAQ (reference sequence). The CDR3 sequence: CASSIRDPSYQETQYF. The CDR3 DNA reads TGTGCTAGCAGCATCCGGGATCCTTCTTACCAAGAGACCCAGTACTTC.

This chain joins TRBV4-1 and TRBJ2-1, with D uncertain. The CDR3 length is 15 residues. V lost 0 bases and J lost 4, with 10 bases in between. CDR1 is MGHRA and CDR2 is YSYEKL in the germline V gene. The CDR3 nucleotides are TGCGCCAGCAGCCAAGAACCCCCTAGGTACAATGAGCAGTTCTTC. Translating gives CASSQEPPRYNEQFF.

This clone occurred a few times. This sequence joins TRBV18 and TRBJ2-5; 7 bases fit TRBD1. CDR1 is KGHSH, CDR2 LQKENI, per germline. The CDR3 contains 14 residues. Trimming removed 4 bases from V and 2 bases from J; junction bases left unmatched: 4. Here the CDR3 reads CASSRVQGQETQYF. The DNA of the CDR3 is TGTGCCAGCTCACGGGTACAGGGGCAAGAGACCCAGTACTTC.

This chain connects TRBV5-6 to TRBJ2-1; the match to TRBD1 covers 8 bases. The CDR3 runs 15 residues. The V and J ends lost 5 bases and 1 base, in that order; junction bases with no gene match: 5. Germline V CDR1 and CDR2: SGHDT, YYEEEE. The CDR3 is CASRPGQGSYNEQFF. For the CDR3, the DNA is TGTGCCAGCAGACCCGGACAGGGTTCCTACAATGAGCAGTTCTTC.

This clone was counted only a few times. This chain uses TRBV6-5 with TRBJ1-6; perhaps TRBD1 as D (6 bases). Germline V lookup: CDR1 MNHEY, CDR2 SVGAGI. V lost 6 bases and J 8 bases, leaving 11 bases between the germline ends. CDR3 length equals 13 residues. The CDR3 region is CASRGQTHSPLHF. The CDR3 DNA is TGTGCCAGCAGAGGACAGACCCATTCACCCCTCCACTTT.

The chain uses TRBV9 and TRBJ2-5; D remains ambiguous. The CDR3 loop spans 13 amino acids. Germline lookup yields CDR1 SGDLS and CDR2 YYNGEE. V dropped 1 base and J dropped 2 bases, with 6 bases sitting between them. The DNA for the CDR3 is TGTGCCAGCAGCGTACTAGGACAAGAGACCCAGTACTTC. This encodes CASSVLGQETQYF. Full variable domain (outside the CDR3, taken from reference TRBV9 and TRBJ2-5): DSGVTQTPKHLITATGQRVTLRCSPRSGDLSVYWYQQSLDQGLQFLIQYYNGEERAKGNILERFSAQQFPDLHSELNLSSLELGDSALYFCASSVLGQETQYFGPGTRLLVL.

The J gene is TRBJ1-2, the V gene TRBV4-1, with D perhaps matching TRBD1 (5 bases). CDR3 length: 15 amino acids. Germline CDR1 MGHRA, CDR2 YSYEKL. V lost 2 bases to trimming and J lost 8 bases, with 18 bases between them. The CDR3, as DNA: TGCGCCAGCAGCCAATTGGGGCGAGGAGGTCAGGGCTACACCTTC. It is translated as CASSQLGRGGQGYTF.

The V and J genes are TRBV9 and TRBJ2-2, with D perhaps matching TRBD1 or TRBD2 (6 bases each). The length of the CDR3 is 14 residues. Germline V gives CDR1 SGDLS, CDR2 YYNGEE. Trimming pared 3 bases from V and 7 bases from J, leaving 13 bases between. The CDR3 coding sequence is TGTGCCAGCAGCGGGGGGGCCTTGGGCGGGGAGCTGTTTTTT. Encoded protein: CASSGGALGGELFF.

The CDR3 coding sequence is TGTGCCAGCAGCCAAATACAGGGATTATACACCGGGGAGCTGTTTTTT. This gives the protein CASSQIQGLYTGELFF. The V call is TRBV14, the J call TRBJ2-2; D might be TRBD1 (6 bases). The CDR3 runs 16 residues. Trimming removed 2 bases at V and 3 bases at J, with 13 bases between. Germline V gene lookup returns CDR1 SGHDN and CDR2 FVKESK.

V gene TRBV19 combines with J gene TRBJ1-6, with D unresolved. Trimming removed 3 bases at V and 5 bases at J, with 14 bases between. CDR3 length: 16 amino acids. Germline V gene data show CDR1 as LNHDA and CDR2 as SQIVND (reference sequence). The CDR3 loop reads CASSMDKTNNNSPLHF. The CDR3 coding sequence is TGTGCCAGTAGTATGGATAAGACCAATAATAATTCACCCCTCCACTTT.

The rearrangement links TRBV5-4 to TRBJ2-3; D possibly corresponds to TRBD1 (6 bases). The V gene lost 4 bases and the J gene lost 0 bases, with 9 bases spanning the gap. The V gene's germline CDR1 is SGHNT and CDR2 YYREEE (reference sequence). CDR3 length: 14 amino acids. CDR3 loop: CASSRGTSTDTQYF. In nucleotides, the CDR3 is TGTGCCAGCAGCCGAGGGACAAGCACAGATACGCAGTATTTT.

J is TRBJ1-5 and V is TRBV10-3; D unresolved. This CDR3 is 9 amino acids long. Germline CDR1 reads ENHRY; CDR2 reads SYGVKD. The ends were cut back, 4 bases at V and 16 bases at J, with 8 bases in the middle. CDR3 coding DNA: TGTGCCATCAGTGTTCGGGGACATTTT. Its protein product is CAISVRGHF.

This rearrangement joins TRBV6-4 to TRBJ1-2; D might be TRBD1 (5 bases). The germline CDR1 and CDR2 sequences are MRHNA and SNTAGT. CDR3 size: 12 residues. V was trimmed by 10 bases and J by 0 bases, leaving 9 bases between them. CDR3 in amino acids: CAIRTTNYGYTF. The CDR3 DNA sequence: TGTGCCATAAGGACAACTAACTATGGCTACACCTTC.

The chain couples TRBV7-2 to TRBJ2-7; TRBD2 matches 10 bases. Trimming removed 4 bases from V and 2 bases from J; junction bases left unmatched: 5. There are 15 residues in the CDR3. Per the germline V gene, CDR1 is SGHTA and CDR2 is FQGNSA. DNA of the CDR3: TGTGCCAGCAGCTCACAAAGCGGGGGGGCCTACGAGCAGTACTTC. Encoded protein: CASSSQSGGAYEQYF. Complete variable domain (other parts from reference TRBV7-2 and TRBJ2-7): GAGVSQSPSNKVTEKGKDVELRCDPISGHTALYWYRQSLGQGLEFLIYFQGNSAPDKSGLPSDRFSAERTGGSVSTLTIQRTQQEDSAVYLCASSSQSGGAYEQYFGPGTRLTVT.

The rearrangement links TRBV12-5 to TRBJ1-5, with 7 positions matching TRBD1. V lost 8 bases and J lost 7; bases outside the gene matches: 8. CDR1 is LGHNT and CDR2 is FRNRAP in the germline V gene. The CDR3 length is 13 residues. This CDR3 is CASNRGQGQPQHF. The CDR3 nucleotides read TGTGCTAGTAACAGGGGCCAAGGGCAGCCCCAGCATTTT.

The sample holds one count of this clone. The CDR3 DNA reads TGTGCCAGCAGCGTAGGTGAGGTATCGACTGGCTACACCTTC. Amino acids: CASSVGEVSTGYTF. J is TRBJ1-2 and V is TRBV9; D remains unclear. Per the germline V gene, CDR1 is SGDLS and CDR2 is YYNGEE. Trimming shortened V by 0 bases and J by 7 bases, and 13 bases separated the two germline ends. There are 14 residues in the CDR3.

This chain links TRBV11-3 with TRBJ2-5; 8 positions match TRBD2. Trimming removed 5 bases from V and 5 bases from J; junction bases left unmatched: 10. CDR1 is SGHNT, CDR2 YENEEA, per germline. CDR3 length: 15 residues. The CDR3 is CASSPTPAGGETQYF. The CDR3, as DNA: TGTGCCAGCAGCCCTACCCCGGCGGGGGGTGAGACCCAGTACTTC. Together with reference TRBV11-3 and TRBJ2-5, the CDR3 gives the full variable domain: EAGVVQSPRYKIIEKKQPVAFWCNPISGHNTLYWYLQNLGQGPELLIRYENEEAVDDSQLPKDRFSAERLKGVDSTLKIQPAELGDSAVYLCASSPTPAGGETQYFGPGTRLLVL.

This sequence joins TRBV15 and TRBJ1-2; D is unresolved. This CDR3 contains 14 residues. Germline lookup yields CDR1 LNHNV and CDR2 YYDKDF (reference sequence). The germline V and J ends were trimmed by 5 bases and 2 bases, with 12 bases remaining between them. CDR3 coding DNA: TGTGCCACCAGCCTCTTTTCCCAGAACTATGGCTACACCTTC. It yields the protein CATSLFSQNYGYTF.